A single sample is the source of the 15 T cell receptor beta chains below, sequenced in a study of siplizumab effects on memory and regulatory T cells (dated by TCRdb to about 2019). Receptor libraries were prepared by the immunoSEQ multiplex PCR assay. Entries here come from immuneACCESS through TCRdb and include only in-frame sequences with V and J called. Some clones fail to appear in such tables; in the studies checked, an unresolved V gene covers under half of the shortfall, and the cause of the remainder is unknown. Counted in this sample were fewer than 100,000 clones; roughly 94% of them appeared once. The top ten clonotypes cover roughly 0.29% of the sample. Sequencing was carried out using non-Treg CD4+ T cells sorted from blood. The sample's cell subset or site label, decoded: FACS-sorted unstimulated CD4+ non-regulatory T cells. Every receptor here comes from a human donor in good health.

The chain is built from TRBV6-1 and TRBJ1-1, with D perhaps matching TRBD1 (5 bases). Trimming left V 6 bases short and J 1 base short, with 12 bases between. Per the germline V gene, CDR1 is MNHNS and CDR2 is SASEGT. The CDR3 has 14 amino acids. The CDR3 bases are TGTGCCAGCAGCGCGCAACAGGCGAACACTGAAGCTTTCTTT. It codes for CASSAQQANTEAFF.

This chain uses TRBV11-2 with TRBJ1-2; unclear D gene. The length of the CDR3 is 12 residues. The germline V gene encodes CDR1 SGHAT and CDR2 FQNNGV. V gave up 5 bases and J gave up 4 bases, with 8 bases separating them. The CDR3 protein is CASSDNSYGYTF. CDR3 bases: TGTGCCAGCAGCGATAACAGCTATGGCTACACCTTC.

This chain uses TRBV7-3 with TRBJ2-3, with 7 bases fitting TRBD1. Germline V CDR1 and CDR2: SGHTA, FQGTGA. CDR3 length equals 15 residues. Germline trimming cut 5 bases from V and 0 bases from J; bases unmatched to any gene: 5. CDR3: CASSQGTVSTDTQYF. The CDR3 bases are TGTGCCAGCAGCCAGGGGACAGTGAGCACAGATACGCAGTATTTT.

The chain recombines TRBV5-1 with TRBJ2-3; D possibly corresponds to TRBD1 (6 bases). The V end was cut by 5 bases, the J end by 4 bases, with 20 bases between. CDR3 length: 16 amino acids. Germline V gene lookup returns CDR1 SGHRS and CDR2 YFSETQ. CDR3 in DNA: TGCGCCAGCAGGCGGACCCCCGGACAGCATTCAGATACGCAGTATTTT. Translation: CASRRTPGQHSDTQYF.

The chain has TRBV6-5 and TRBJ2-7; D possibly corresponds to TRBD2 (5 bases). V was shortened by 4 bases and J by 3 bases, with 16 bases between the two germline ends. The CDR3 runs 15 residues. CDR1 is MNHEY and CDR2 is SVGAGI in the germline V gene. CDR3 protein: CASSSGFAGSYEQYF. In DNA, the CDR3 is TGTGCCAGCAGTTCCGGGTTCGCGGGCAGCTACGAGCAGTACTTC.

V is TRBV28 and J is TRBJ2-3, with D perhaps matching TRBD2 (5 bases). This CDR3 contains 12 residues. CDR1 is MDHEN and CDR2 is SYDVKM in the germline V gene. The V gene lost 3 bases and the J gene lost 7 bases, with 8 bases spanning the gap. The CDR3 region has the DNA TGTGCCAGCAGTTTTAGAGGGAATACGCAGTATTTT. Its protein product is CASSFRGNTQYF.

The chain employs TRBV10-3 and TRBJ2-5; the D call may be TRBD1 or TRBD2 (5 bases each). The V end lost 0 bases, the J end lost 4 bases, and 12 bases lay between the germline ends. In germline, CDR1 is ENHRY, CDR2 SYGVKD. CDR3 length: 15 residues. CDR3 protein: CAISESGQGRETQYF. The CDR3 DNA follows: TGTGCCATCAGTGAGTCGGGGCAGGGACGAGAGACCCAGTACTTC.

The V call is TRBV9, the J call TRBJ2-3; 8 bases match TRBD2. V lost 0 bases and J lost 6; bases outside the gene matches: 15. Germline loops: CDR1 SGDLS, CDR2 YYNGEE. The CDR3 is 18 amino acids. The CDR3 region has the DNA TGTGCCAGCAGCGTAGGACCGATTCTTGGCGGGAGGCGCGATACGCAGTATTTT. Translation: CASSVGPILGGRRDTQYF.

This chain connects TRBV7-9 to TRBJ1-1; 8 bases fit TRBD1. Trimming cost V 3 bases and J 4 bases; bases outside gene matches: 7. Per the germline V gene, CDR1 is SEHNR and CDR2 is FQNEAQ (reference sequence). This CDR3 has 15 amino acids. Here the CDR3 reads CASSLGRGRITEAFF. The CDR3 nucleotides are TGTGCCAGCAGCTTGGGCAGGGGGCGAATCACTGAAGCTTTCTTT. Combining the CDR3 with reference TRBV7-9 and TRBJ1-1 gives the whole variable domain DTGVSQNPRHKITKRGQNVTFRCDPISEHNRLYWYRQTLGQGPEFLTYFQNEAQLEKSRLLSDRFSAERPKGSFSTLEIQRTEQGDSAMYLCASSLGRGRITEAFFGQGTRLTVV.

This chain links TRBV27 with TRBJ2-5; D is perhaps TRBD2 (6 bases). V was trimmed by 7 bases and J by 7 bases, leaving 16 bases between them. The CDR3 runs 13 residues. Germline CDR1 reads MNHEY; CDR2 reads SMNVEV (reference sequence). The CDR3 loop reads CASTSGVFGTQYF. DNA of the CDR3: TGTGCCAGCACGTCGGGGGTATTTGGGACCCAGTACTTC.

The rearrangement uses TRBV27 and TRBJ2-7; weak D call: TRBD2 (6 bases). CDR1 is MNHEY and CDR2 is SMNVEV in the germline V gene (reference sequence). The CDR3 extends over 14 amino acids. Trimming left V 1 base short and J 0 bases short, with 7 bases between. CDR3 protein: CASSLLRDSYEQYF. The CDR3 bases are TGTGCCAGCAGTTTATTGCGGGACTCCTACGAGCAGTACTTC.

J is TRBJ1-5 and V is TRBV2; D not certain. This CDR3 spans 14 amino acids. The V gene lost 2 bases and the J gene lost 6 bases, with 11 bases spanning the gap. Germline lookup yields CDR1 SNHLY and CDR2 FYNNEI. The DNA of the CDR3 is TGTGCCAGCAGTGAAAAAGGGCCTCTTCAGCCCCAGCATTTT. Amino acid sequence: CASSEKGPLQPQHF.

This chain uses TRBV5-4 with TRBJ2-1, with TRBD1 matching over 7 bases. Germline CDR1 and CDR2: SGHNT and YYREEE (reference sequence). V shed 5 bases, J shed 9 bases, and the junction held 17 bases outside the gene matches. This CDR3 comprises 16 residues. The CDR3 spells CASRRALQGDFSEQFF. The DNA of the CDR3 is TGTGCCAGCAGGCGCGCGTTGCAGGGGGATTTCAGTGAGCAGTTCTTC.

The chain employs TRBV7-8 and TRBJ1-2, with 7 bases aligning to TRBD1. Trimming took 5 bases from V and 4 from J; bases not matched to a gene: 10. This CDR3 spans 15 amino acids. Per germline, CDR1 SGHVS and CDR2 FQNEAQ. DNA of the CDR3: TGTGCCAGCAGCCTATCTAGGGGGCGGGTCTATGGCTACACCTTC. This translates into CASSLSRGRVYGYTF.

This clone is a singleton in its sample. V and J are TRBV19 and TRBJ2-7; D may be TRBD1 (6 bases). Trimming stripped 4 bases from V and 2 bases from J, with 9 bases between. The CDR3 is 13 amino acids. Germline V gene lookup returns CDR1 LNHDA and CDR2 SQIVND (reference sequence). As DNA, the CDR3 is TGTGCCAGTAGTAGGGACAAGCCCTACGAGCAGTACTTC. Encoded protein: CASSRDKPYEQYF.